This TCR beta chain is drawn from a study of blood T cell repertoires in COVID-19. Study information: Spain, Italy and the United States supplied samples that represented acute and convalescent COVID-19. Sources were T cells, B-cell-depleted T cells, or PBMCs; the material itself was cDNA or gDNA.

A remark on this clone: The germline gene is not matched at one end of the junction; a read error may be the cause.

There are 11 residues in the CDR3. Germline assignment: CDR1 SGHRS and CDR2 YFSETQ. In the source study's methods: How many nucleated cells were present was estimated from reference gene primer amplification. Profiling relied on immunoSEQ multiplex PCR, and the TCRdb table lists in-frame clones only, not all of them. For V, J and clone size, that table is used; D and trimming come from the DNA. Counted here are fewer than 150,000 clones, 84% occurring once; the ten biggest clones make up more than 10%. The TCR originated in a human donor in a cohort sampled during active COVID-19. The chain has TRBV5-1 and TRBJ1-2; possibly TRBD1 for D (5 bases). The sample comprised peripheral blood. CDR3 nucleotides: TGCGCCAGCAGCTTGGAGGGGCATTTAGCCTTC. It specifies CASSLEGHLAF.